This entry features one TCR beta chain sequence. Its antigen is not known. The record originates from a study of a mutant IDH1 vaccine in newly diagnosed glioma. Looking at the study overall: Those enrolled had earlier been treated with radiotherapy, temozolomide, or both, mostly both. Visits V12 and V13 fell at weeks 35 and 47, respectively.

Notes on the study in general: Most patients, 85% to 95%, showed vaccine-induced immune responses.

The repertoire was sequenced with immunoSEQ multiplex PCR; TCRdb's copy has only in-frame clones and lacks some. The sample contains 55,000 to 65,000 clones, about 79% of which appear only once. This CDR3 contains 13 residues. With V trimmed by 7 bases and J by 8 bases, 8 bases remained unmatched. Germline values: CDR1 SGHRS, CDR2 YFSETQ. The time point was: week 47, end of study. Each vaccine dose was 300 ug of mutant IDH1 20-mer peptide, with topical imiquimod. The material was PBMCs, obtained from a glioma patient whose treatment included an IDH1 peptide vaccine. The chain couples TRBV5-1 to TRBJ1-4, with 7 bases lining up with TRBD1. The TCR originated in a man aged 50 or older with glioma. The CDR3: CASGMSGGEKLFF. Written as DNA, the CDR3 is TGCGCCAGCGGGATGTCAGGGGGGGAAAAACTGTTTTTT.